Each of the 13 T cell receptor beta chains below was sequenced from the same sample in a study of blood T cells in healthy people across ages. The use of a sample-barcoded 5' primer and a J-beta primer mix characterized a second PCR of about 7 to 12 cycles. From the 5' RACE reads, TCRdb called clonotypes with MiXCR, one entry per CDR3 protein. The repertoire holds roughly 800,000 distinct CDR3 sequences, 58% seen once, with approximately 23% in the top ten. The sequencing input was blood. These receptors were collected from a man aged 25-40 years in good health.

In this sample, this clonotype turned up a few times. The rearrangement joins TRBV3-1 to TRBJ1-2; TRBD1 matches 8 bases. Per the germline V gene, CDR1 is LGHDT and CDR2 is YNNKEL (reference sequence). CDR3 length equals 16 residues. Germline trimming cut 1 base from V and 5 bases from J; bases unmatched to any gene: 9. In DNA, the CDR3 is TGTGCCAGCAGCCAAGGGACAGGGAGTGGAGGATATGGCTACACCTTC. It translates to CASSQGTGSGGYGYTF.

The chain employs TRBV28 and TRBJ1-4; D not resolved. The length of the CDR3 is 14 residues. Looked up from germline, CDR1 is MDHEN and CDR2 is SYDVKM. Trimming took off 10 bases at V and 3 bases at J, with 15 bases between the two ends. As DNA, the CDR3 is TGTGCCATCAGCGCAGGTGGACCTAATGAAAAACTGTTTTTT. Its translation is CAISAGGPNEKLFF.

This chain connects TRBV7-2 to TRBJ2-4, with D perhaps TRBD2 (6 bases). The tail of the sequence fits TRBJ2-7 better, so the J call may be wrong. The CDR3 spans 15 residues. Germline loops: CDR1 SGHTA, CDR2 FQGNSA. The CDR3 DNA is TGTGCCAGCGTGGGACTTCCTAGTTTTACCTACGAGCAGTACTTC. Residues: CASVGLPSFTYEQYF.

For this clonotype: The junction shows a germline mismatch at one end, possibly a read error. The rearrangement links TRBV29-1 to TRBJ1-1; the D is unclear. The germline V gene encodes CDR1 SQVTM and CDR2 ANQGSEA. CDR3 length equals 14 residues. CDR3 DNA sequence: TGCTGCGTTGACGTGCCTCAAAGGAACACTGAAGCTTTCTTT. Translating it yields CCVDVPQRNTEAFF.

The chain links TRBV30 to TRBJ1-5, with a tentative D call TRBD1 (5 bases). Germline loops: CDR1 GTSNPN, CDR2 SVGIG (reference sequence). The V end was cut by 2 bases, the J end by 5 bases, with 10 bases between. The CDR3 extends over 13 amino acids. The CDR3 here is CAWSRGYYQPQHF. The CDR3 DNA is TGTGCCTGGAGTCGGGGGTATTATCAGCCCCAGCATTTT.

The chain recombines TRBV20-1 with TRBJ2-1; 7 bases agree with TRBD2. The CDR3 is 12 residues long. Trimming removed 6 bases from V and 5 bases from J; junction bases left unmatched: 4. Germline lookup yields CDR1 DFQATT and CDR2 SNEGSKA (reference sequence). Here the CDR3 DNA reads TGCAGTGCGGGACTATCTAACAATGAGCAGTTCTTC. It translates to CSAGLSNNEQFF.

This clonotype was seen a handful of times. The genes are TRBV20-1 and TRBJ2-1; D remains unclear. Per germline, CDR1 DFQATT and CDR2 SNEGSKA (reference sequence). The CDR3 spans 11 residues. CDR3 protein: CSLPLGDEQFF. For the CDR3, the DNA is TGCAGCCTACCTCTTGGGGATGAGCAGTTCTTC.

The chain carries TRBV6-1 and TRBJ2-6, with TRBD1 matching 11 bases. This CDR3 region has 18 residues. CDR1 MNHNS and CDR2 SASEGT come from the germline V gene. V lost 5 bases and J lost 0; bases outside the gene matches: 6. The CDR3 sequence: CASSLSGTGGSGANVLTF. CDR3 sequence (DNA): TGTGCCAGCAGTCTCAGTGGGACAGGGGGCTCTGGGGCCAACGTCCTGACTTTC.

The chain uses TRBV6-5 and TRBJ2-4; D perhaps matches TRBD1 (6 bases). The germline V gene encodes CDR1 MNHEY and CDR2 SVGAGI. CDR3 length: 15 amino acids. V gave up 4 bases and J gave up 1 base, with 11 bases separating them. The chain's CDR3 is CASSWNTGAKNIQYF. The CDR3 DNA is TGTGCCAGCAGTTGGAATACAGGGGCCAAAAACATTCAGTACTTC.

The J gene is TRBJ2-5, the V gene TRBV20-1, with no clear D. This CDR3 spans 11 amino acids. Germline lookup yields CDR1 DFQATT and CDR2 SNEGSKA (reference sequence). Trimming left V 6 bases short and J 11 bases short, with 16 bases between. CDR3: CSARVLKEQYF. The CDR3 DNA sequence: TGCAGTGCCCGCGTACTCAAAGAGCAGTACTTC.

The sample holds one count of this clonotype. This chain links TRBV24-1 with TRBJ2-1; no firm D call. Germline V gives CDR1 KGHDR, CDR2 SFDVKD. The CDR3 totals 13 residues. V was pared by 4 bases and J by 6 bases, with 9 bases between. The CDR3 nucleotides are TGTGCCACCAGTGACCGACTCTCCAATGAGCAGTTCTTC. This translates into CATSDRLSNEQFF.

The V gene is TRBV9, the J gene TRBJ2-5, with D unclear. TRBJ2-7 explains the end of the DNA better; the J call may be wrong. CDR3 length: 13 residues. The germline V gene has CDR1 SGDLS and CDR2 YYNGEE. The CDR3 here is CASSLKDSYEQYF. CDR3 sequence (DNA): TGTGCCAGCAGCTTGAAAGACTCCTACGAGCAGTACTTC.

This rearrangement joins TRBV2 to TRBJ2-7; 12 nucleotides agree with TRBD2. V gave up 5 bases and J gave up 2 bases; unmatched junction bases: 7. Germline V gene sequence: CDR1 SNHLY, CDR2 FYNNEI. There are 16 residues in the CDR3. The CDR3 loop is CASSLPRTSGTYEQYF. CDR3 bases: TGTGCCAGCAGTCTACCAAGGACTAGCGGGACCTACGAGCAGTACTTC.